This T cell receptor (beta chain) was sequenced for a study of cytomegalovirus exposure and HLA in healthy donors (dated by TCRdb to between 2016 and 2019). Looking at the study overall: An earlier analysis of more than 550 of the donors reported about 260 Gb of sequence data and 117 million unique TCR beta sequences obtained from around 190 million T cells. Approximately 300 gigabases of sequencing data and tens of millions of unique TCR sequences were included in an early release covering 550 to 800 HLA-typed donors. Of the approximately 400 genotyped donors, 65% to 90% fell in the genetic ancestry cluster associated with self-reported Caucasian donors. The study aimed to test whether cataloging public T cell receptors could reveal signatures of past pathogen exposure. The T cell repertoires of some 670 subjects were profiled by immunosequencing and related to cytomegalovirus serostatus. In addition to the first cohort of 666 subjects, a separate validation cohort of 130 or so different subjects was used. To predict cytomegalovirus infection status, the study brought together high-throughput TCR immunosequencing, statistical association of individual TCRs with disease status, and machine learning. To study patterns of TCR occurrence, a later analysis re-analyzed previously published TCR beta repertoires from 550 to 800 donors and added high-resolution HLA genotyping. Rather than using new phenotypic data, the later analysis identified candidate immune exposures from TCR beta sequences and from how often those sequences occurred across donors. An earlier analysis of fewer than 700 of the donors applied high-throughput TCR beta sequencing to assess whether each TCR beta V gene segment acted as functional or pseudogenic. Alongside the repertoire data, information on donor age, sex, ethnicity and CMV serostatus was compiled. A later genetic analysis used genome-wide SNP genotypes for about three fifths of the 666 donors, treating that subset as a discovery cohort. All discovery cohort repertoires had been generated using a single sequencing platform. HLA typing included class I and class II loci at four-digit resolution. Typing coverage varied by locus: about 620-640 donors for A, B, C, DRB1 and DQB1; roughly 560 for DQA1; 600 to 610 for DPA1; roughly 470 for DPB1. Several DR-DQ haplotypes were treated as single units for association and clustering because of strong linkage in the cohort. Among about 400 genotyped donors of the cohort, an average of around 250,000 unique TCR beta nucleotide sequences was sequenced per donor, of which 15% to 20% were non-productive. Summary of the overall study and its limitations: Because some donors lacked HLA typing at each locus, the association tests relied only on the typed subset. Immune exposure information for the cohort was limited to CMV serostatus. The cohort was sequenced for TCR beta chains only, and without alpha or paired-chain data the features that could be detected were limited. A cluster of highly shared sequence variants was judged likely to be a technical artifact of the sequencing pipeline. A further reported finding was that TCR beta sequences accurately predicted the HLA-A and HLA-B alleles for most subjects in the first cohort. The 87-base-pair reads could not distinguish some IMGT-functional V segments, including TRBV6-2 and TRBV6-3, so those segments were excluded. The authors suggested that the approach could potentially be generalized to other disease states and immunological phenotypes. In both the original and validation cohorts, the classifier was reported to diagnose cytomegalovirus status with high specificity and sensitivity. An association between a missense DCLRE1C variant and V-gene and J-gene trimming of TCR beta chains was found in a later genetic analysis and replicated in an independent cohort. Presence/absence analyses assumed roughly uniform sequencing depth across donors, an assumption that may not hold. According to a later genetic analysis, donors in an Asian-associated ancestry cluster had fewer N-insertions in productive TCRs than the approximately 610-donor mean. At a false discovery rate of 0.05, a later analysis linked around 15,000 TCR beta sequences to specific HLA alleles. A later analysis found that TCR association rates varied across HLA loci, with DRB1 alleles showing the most associated TCRs and HLA-C alleles the fewest. In a later analysis, several top co-occurrence clusters were reported to appear linked to parvovirus B19, influenza, CMV and Epstein-Barr virus. Three of the identified cytomegalovirus-associated TCR beta chains were confirmed in vitro to be specific for cytomegalovirus antigens. Linkage disequilibrium might explain the correlated functional status among segregating V segments, but an unknown experimental factor could not be excluded. In an earlier analysis of some 500 of the donors, most TCR beta V segments were observed in productive rearrangements about 90% or about 30% of the time, broadly matching IMGT annotations. A later analysis found that HLA-associated TCR beta chains were more clonally expanded and had lower generation probabilities than equally common non-associated chains. In the study, around 160 TCR beta chains were listed as associated with cytomegalovirus. According to a later analysis, most CMV-associated TCR beta chains appeared to be HLA-restricted, and the HLA associations seemed to be driven largely by CMV exposure. Most TCR sequences were seen in very few donors, while some public TCRs were found in many individuals. Because counts were too low, about 18 rarely observed V segments, including chromosome 9 orphons, were left out of the earlier analysis of 587 of the donors. Assigning TCR associations to individual alleles was difficult when HLA alleles, especially DR and DQ, strongly co-occurred.

On this clone: The antigen it recognizes is unknown.

Libraries came from the immunoSEQ multiplex PCR assay. For the multiplex PCR, a mixture combining 60 forward primers for TCR Vbeta segments and 13 reverse primers for TCR Jbeta segments was used. Amplification of the CDR3 region of rearranged TCR beta genes was performed with a multiplex PCR assay on genomic DNA. The Illumina HiSeq System was used to sequence the amplified TCR beta libraries as 87-base-pair reads. The source study handled its data this way. A later analysis counted about 80 million unique TCR beta chains across the 670 or so repertoires, and around 12 million of these chains were shared by at least two donors. Raw reads were error-corrected and collapsed into unique sequences with a nearest-neighbor algorithm that merged closely related sequences to remove PCR and sequencing errors. Alignment of CDR3 sequences to IMGT reference sequences was used to assign V, D and J gene segments. Each retained sequence needed at least a six-nucleotide match to both a V gene segment and a J gene segment. A rearrangement was called productive if the CDR3 had no stop codons and remained in frame with V and J, and every other rearrangement was called non-productive. CDR3 was defined by IMGT convention, running from the second conserved V-encoded cysteine to the conserved J-encoded phenylalanine. Sequences without an unambiguous match to a single V gene segment were excluded from the earlier analysis of several hundred of the donors. In an earlier analysis of 587 of the donors, V segments were called functional above 56.7% productive rearrangements and were called segregating when the between-donor standard deviation exceeded 5%. A statistical classification framework was built to diagnose cytomegalovirus status from the catalog of TCR beta chain sequences. A later analysis assigned V and J genes by comparing TCR nucleotide sequences with IMGT/GENE-DB human TR gene sequences. The TCRdist pipeline was used in a later analysis to assign CDR3 sequences and most-parsimonious VDJ recombination scenarios. In a later analysis, each TCR beta chain was defined by its CDR3 amino acid sequence together with its V-gene family, and reads without a unique V-gene family were excluded. To address suspected cross-contamination and a sequencing artifact, a later analysis removed several hundred highly shared, low-generation-probability nucleotide sequences. For each public chain, a later analysis derived a clonal expansion index from normalized ranks of inferred template counts within each repertoire. A later analysis computed generation probabilities with a VDJ recombination model fitted to out-of-frame rearrangements, and checked the results against IGoR. A later analysis scored TCR-TCR, TCR-HLA and TCR-CMV co-occurrence with hypergeometric tests, applying a repertoire-size bias correction to TCR pairs. In a later analysis, false discovery rates were estimated by permuting HLA or CMV assignments 20 times. In a later analysis, co-occurring TCRs were grouped using DBSCAN, and TCRdist sequence similarity was added for clustering within HLA-allele-positive subsets. For co-occurrence clustering, repertoires with fewer than 30,000 or more than 120,000 public chains were excluded, along with five or six repertoires with anomalous nucleotide sharing. Drawn from immuneACCESS, this table holds only the in-frame rearrangements with V and J called that TCRdb kept. Clones are partly lost; checked studies trace under half to an unresolved V gene and leave the rest unexplained. V, J and clone size are those of that table, while D and trimming were read from the DNA. The table for this sample lists 130,000 to 150,000 clones. The ten largest clones take up about 0.96% of the sample.

Looking up the germline V gene yields CDR1 SGHVS and CDR2 FQNEAQ. Including the terminal cysteine and phenylalanine, the CDR3 comprises 13 residues. The sequence is cut down to CDR3 DNA, 39 bases in frame from base 1. V sheds 2 bases and J sheds 5 bases, leaving 10 bases between their ends. The cohort comprised more than 550 healthy bone marrow donors. Cohort members were all nominally healthy when sampled, although unrecorded immune exposures were likely present. The donor was CMV seronegative and was included in the group of a few hundred seronegative cohort members. Every donor gave a peripheral blood sample, and the peripheral blood mononuclear cells from that sample were used for TCR beta sequencing. Genomic DNA was extracted from the blood cell samples with the Qiagen DNeasy Blood Extraction Kit.

The receptor was derived from a male donor in good health and CMV-seronegative. Sequencing was carried out using PBMCs. The chain is made from TRBV7-8 and TRBJ2-7, and TRBD1 may be the D gene, going by 5 matching bases. CDR3 sequence: CASSLRGRNEQYF. The sequenced DNA: TGTGCCAGCAGCTTAAGGGGCCGTAACGAGCAGTACTTC.